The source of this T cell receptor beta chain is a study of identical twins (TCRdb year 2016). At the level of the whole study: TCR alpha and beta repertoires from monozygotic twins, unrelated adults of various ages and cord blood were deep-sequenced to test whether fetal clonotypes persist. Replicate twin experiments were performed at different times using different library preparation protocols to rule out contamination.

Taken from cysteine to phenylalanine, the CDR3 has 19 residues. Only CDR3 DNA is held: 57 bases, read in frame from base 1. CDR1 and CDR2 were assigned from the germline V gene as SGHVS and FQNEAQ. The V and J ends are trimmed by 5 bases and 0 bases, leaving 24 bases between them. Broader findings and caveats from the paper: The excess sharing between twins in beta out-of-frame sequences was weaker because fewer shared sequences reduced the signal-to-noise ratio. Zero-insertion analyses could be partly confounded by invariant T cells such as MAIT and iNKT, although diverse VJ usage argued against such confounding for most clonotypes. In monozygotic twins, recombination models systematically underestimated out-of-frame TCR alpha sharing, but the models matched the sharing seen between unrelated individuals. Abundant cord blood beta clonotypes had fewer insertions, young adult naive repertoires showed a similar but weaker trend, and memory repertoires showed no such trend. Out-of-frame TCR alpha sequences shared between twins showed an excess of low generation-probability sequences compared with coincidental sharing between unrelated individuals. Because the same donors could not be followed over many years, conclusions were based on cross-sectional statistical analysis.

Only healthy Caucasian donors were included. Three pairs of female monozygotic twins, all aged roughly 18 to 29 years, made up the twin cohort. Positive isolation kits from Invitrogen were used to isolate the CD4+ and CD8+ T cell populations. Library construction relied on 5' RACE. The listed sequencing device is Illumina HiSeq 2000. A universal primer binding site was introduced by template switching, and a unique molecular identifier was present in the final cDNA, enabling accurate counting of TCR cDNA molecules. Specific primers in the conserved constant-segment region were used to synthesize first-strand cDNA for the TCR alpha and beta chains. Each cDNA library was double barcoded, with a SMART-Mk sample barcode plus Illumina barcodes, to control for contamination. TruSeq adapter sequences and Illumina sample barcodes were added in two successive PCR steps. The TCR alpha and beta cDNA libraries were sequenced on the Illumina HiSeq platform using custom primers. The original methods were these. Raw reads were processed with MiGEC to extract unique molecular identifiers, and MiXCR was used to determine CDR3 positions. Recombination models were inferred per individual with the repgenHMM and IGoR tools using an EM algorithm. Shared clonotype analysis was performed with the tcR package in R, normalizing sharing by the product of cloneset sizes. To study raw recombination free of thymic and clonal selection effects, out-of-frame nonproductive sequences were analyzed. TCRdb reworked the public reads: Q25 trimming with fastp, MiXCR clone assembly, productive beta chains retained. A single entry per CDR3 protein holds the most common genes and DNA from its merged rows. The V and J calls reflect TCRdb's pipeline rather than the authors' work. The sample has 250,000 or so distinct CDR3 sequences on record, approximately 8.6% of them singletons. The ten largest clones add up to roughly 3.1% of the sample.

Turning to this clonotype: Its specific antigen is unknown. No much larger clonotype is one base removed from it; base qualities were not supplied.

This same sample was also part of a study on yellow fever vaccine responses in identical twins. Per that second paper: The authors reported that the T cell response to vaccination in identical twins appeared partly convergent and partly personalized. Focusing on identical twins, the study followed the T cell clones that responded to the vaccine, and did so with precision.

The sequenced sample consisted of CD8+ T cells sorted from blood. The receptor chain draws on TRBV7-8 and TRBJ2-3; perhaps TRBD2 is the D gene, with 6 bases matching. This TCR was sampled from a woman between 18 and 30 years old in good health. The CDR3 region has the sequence CASSVLAAETKSSTDTQYF. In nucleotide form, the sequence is TGTGCCAGCAGCGTACTAGCTGCAGAAACTAAATCAAGCACAGATACGCAGTATTTT. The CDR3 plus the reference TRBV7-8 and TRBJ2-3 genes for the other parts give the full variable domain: GAGVSQSPRYKVAKRGQDVALRCDPISGHVSLFWYQQALGQGPEFLTYFQNEAQLDKSGLPSDRFFAERPEGSVSTLKIQRTQQEDSAVYLCASSVLAAETKSSTDTQYFGPGTRLTVL.